This T cell receptor (beta chain) stems from a study of blood T cell repertoires in COVID-19. Germline V gene lookup returns CDR1 GTSNPN and CDR2 SVGIG (reference sequence). The ends were cut back, 5 bases at V and 2 bases at J, with 9 bases in the middle. There are 12 residues in the CDR3. TCRdb keeps only in-frame clones here, not all; method: immunoSEQ multiplex PCR. The table shows approximately 230,000 clones, with about nine tenths occurring only once. Material for sequencing was PBMCs or T cells enriched from blood (not recorded which). This receptor was identified in a man between 40 and 49 years old who had recovered from COVID-19. This chain connects TRBV30 to TRBJ2-5, with a tentative D call TRBD1 (5 bases). CDR3 coding DNA: TGTGCCTGGGGGGCGGCGCAAGAGACCCAGTACTTC. Protein sequence: CAWGAAQETQYF.